This T cell receptor (beta chain) was recorded in a study of regulatory T cells in long-lasting Graves disease. Study findings and constraints: The study examined only peripheral blood, not thyroid tissue.

This clonotype was picked up a small number of times. As yet, its antigen is unknown. The CDR3 has 12 amino acids. V lost 4 bases and J 11 bases, leaving 14 bases between the germline ends. The authors built TCR beta libraries using iRepertoire HTBI primers and Arm-PCR of CDR3 regions. Each CDR3 protein gets one entry after TCRdb re-called the multiplex PCR reads with MiXCR. The sample has approximately 480,000 distinct CDR3 sequences, about 16% seen once; the top ten hold over 9%. Time point here: newly diagnosed GD, antithyroid drugs for less than 3 months. The TCR library was made from RNA that had been extracted from PBMCs in TRIzol. These sequences were also reported in another study, on T cells in Graves' hyperthyroidism and ophthalmopathy. That paper states: The patients, who ranged from 18 to 65 in age, presented with newly diagnosed hyperthyroidism lasting under 2 months. The HTBI primer set drove a first-round RT-PCR of the TCR CDR3.

The sequencing here drew on peripheral blood mononuclear cells (PBMCs), taken at new diagnosis, from a patient treated with antithyroid drugs. The chain couples TRBV12-3 or TRBV12-4 to TRBJ1-1; no clear D gene. The TCR comes from a man aged 40-49 years with Graves disease. CDR3 in DNA: TGTGCCAGCAGTTCGGACCCCCCGGGGGCTTTCTTT. This translates into CASSSDPPGAFF.